These 27 T cell receptor beta chains share one sample of origin, sequenced in a study of cytotoxic CD8 clonotypes in ibrutinib-treated CLL. The protocol was immunoSEQ multiplex PCR, while the TCRdb copy is restricted to in-frame clones and leaves out a portion. The sample yields 250,000 to 350,000 clones, around 77% seen once. Sequenced material: PBMCs, taken at disease progression, from a patient treated with ibrutinib. The source is a human donor with chronic lymphocytic leukemia.

This clone was found many times. The V and J genes are TRBV18 and TRBJ1-1; no firm D call. The V and J ends lost 2 bases and 7 bases respectively, with 5 bases between them. The length of the CDR3 is 11 residues. Germline lookup yields CDR1 KGHSH and CDR2 LQKENI. The CDR3 DNA sequence: TGTGCCAGCTCACCATCTGATGAAGCTTTCTTT. Amino acid sequence: CASSPSDEAFF.

The chain links TRBV5-6 to TRBJ2-1, with no clear D. CDR1 is SGHDT, CDR2 YYEEEE, per germline. The length of the CDR3 is 13 residues. V was shortened by 0 bases and J by 10 bases, with 11 bases between the two germline ends. CDR3 residues: CASSLVAAGEQFF. CDR3 sequence (DNA): TGTGCCAGCAGCTTGGTTGCCGCCGGGGAGCAGTTCTTC.

J is TRBJ1-2 and V is TRBV7-9; 8 bases agree with TRBD1. CDR1 SEHNR and CDR2 FQNEAQ come from the germline V gene (reference sequence). This CDR3 region has 16 residues. V lost 2 bases to trimming and J lost 7 bases; unmatched junction nucleotides: 12. The CDR3 sequence is CASSLRRQGPAGGYTF. DNA for the CDR3: TGTGCCAGCAGCTTAAGGAGACAGGGGCCAGCCGGTGGCTACACCTTC.

The chain combines TRBV29-1 with TRBJ2-1; possible D gene TRBD1, 6 bases. CDR3 length: 14 amino acids. CDR1 and CDR2 (germline): SQVTM, ANQGSEA. Trimming left V 6 bases short and J 7 bases short, with 19 bases between. DNA of the CDR3: TGCAGCGTGGGCGGTGCAGGGGCGAGAAATGAGCAGTTCTTC. Translated, it gives CSVGGAGARNEQFF.

The J gene is TRBJ2-1, the V gene TRBV7-2; tentatively, D is TRBD1 (6 bases). The CDR3 contains 15 residues. The V end was cut by 7 bases, the J end by 2 bases, with 15 bases between. Per germline, CDR1 SGHTA and CDR2 FQGNSA. The CDR3 region has the DNA TGTGCCAGCACCTCAGACAGGTTCGCCTACAATGAGCAGTTCTTC. This gives the protein CASTSDRFAYNEQFF.

The chain joins TRBV28 to TRBJ2-7, with D perhaps given as TRBD1 or TRBD2 (5 bases each). The ends were cut back, 2 bases at V and 3 bases at J, with 11 bases in the middle. The CDR3 loop spans 14 amino acids. Germline V gene data show CDR1 as MDHEN and CDR2 as SYDVKM. The CDR3 DNA reads as TGTGCCAGCAGTTTACTGGGACCAGGCTACGAGCAGTACTTC. As protein: CASSLLGPGYEQYF.

This chain links TRBV7-9 with TRBJ2-5; the D gene is possibly TRBD2 (6 bases). CDR1 is SEHNR and CDR2 is FQNEAQ in the germline V gene (reference sequence). Deletions cut 5 bases from V and 4 bases from J, with 17 bases between. The CDR3 has 15 residues. This chain's CDR3 is CASSPLLALGETQYF. The CDR3 nucleotides read TGTGCCAGCAGCCCACTTCTAGCGTTGGGAGAGACCCAGTACTTC.

The V gene is TRBV6-5, the J gene TRBJ2-2, with 12 bases that match TRBD2. There are 15 residues in the CDR3. Germline trimming cut 6 bases from V and 5 bases from J; bases unmatched to any gene: 4. CDR1 is MNHEY, CDR2 SVGAGI, per germline. The CDR3 coding sequence is TGTGCCAGCAGACTAACTAGCGGGGGGACCGGGGAGCTGTTTTTT. Protein: CASRLTSGGTGELFF.

This chain joins TRBV18 and TRBJ2-7; D might be TRBD1 (6 bases). Per germline, CDR1 KGHSH and CDR2 LQKENI. The CDR3 totals 12 residues. Deletions cut 4 bases from V and 4 bases from J, with 8 bases between. CDR3 residues: CASSRRGYEQYF. As DNA, the CDR3 is TGTGCCAGCTCACGCAGGGGTTACGAGCAGTACTTC.

V gene TRBV5-6 combines with J gene TRBJ1-2; a weak D match, TRBD1 (6 bases). The CDR3 is made up of 13 amino acids. The germline CDR1 and CDR2 sequences are SGHDT and YYEEEE. Trimming took off 3 bases at V and 7 bases at J, with 13 bases between the two ends. This CDR3 reads CASSYGPQGGYTF. The CDR3 DNA is TGTGCCAGCAGCTATGGTCCACAGGGTGGCTACACCTTC.

The chain joins TRBV2 to TRBJ1-2; 7 bases map to TRBD1. The CDR3 loop spans 14 amino acids. Germline assignment: CDR1 SNHLY and CDR2 FYNNEI. V gave up 8 bases and J gave up 3 bases; unmatched junction bases: 9. In DNA, the CDR3 is TGTGCCAGCCCCAGGGGGGGGGCTTACTATGGCTACACCTTC. Amino acids: CASPRGGAYYGYTF. The variable domain in full, with the rest retrieved from reference TRBV2 and TRBJ1-2, is EPEVTQTPSHQVTQMGQEVILRCVPISNHLYFYWYRQILGQKVEFLVSFYNNEISEKSEIFDDQFSVERPDGSNFTLKIRSTKLEDSAMYFCASPRGGAYYGYTFGSGTRLTVV.

This rearrangement joins TRBV14 to TRBJ2-7; TRBD1 is a possible D gene (6 bases). Germline CDR1 SGHDN, CDR2 FVKESK. The CDR3 is made up of 17 amino acids. Trimming cost V 0 bases and J 3 bases, with 18 bases left between them. The CDR3 nucleotides are TGTGCCAGCAGCCAAGAGCCCGGGGCGTCGGGACACTACGAGCAGTACTTC. Its translation is CASSQEPGASGHYEQYF.

This chain joins TRBV10-1 and TRBJ2-3, with a possible D match to TRBD2 (5 bases). Germline CDR1 WNHNN, CDR2 SYGVQD (reference sequence). The V gene lost 2 bases and the J gene lost 2 bases, with 11 bases spanning the gap. This CDR3 has 15 residues. CDR3 DNA: TGCGCCAGCAGTGAGCAAGGAGGATCCACAGATACGCAGTATTTT. Translation gives CASSEQGGSTDTQYF.

This chain joins TRBV29-1 and TRBJ2-6; D perhaps matches TRBD2 (5 bases). CDR1 is SQVTM, CDR2 ANQGSEA, per germline. The CDR3 has 15 amino acids. V lost 4 bases, J lost 0 bases, and 10 bases lay in between. Here the CDR3 reads CSVAGLSSGANVLTF. For the CDR3, the DNA is TGCAGCGTTGCTGGACTGAGCTCTGGGGCCAACGTCCTGACTTTC. Filled out from reference TRBV29-1 and TRBJ2-6, the complete variable domain reads SAVISQKPSRDICQRGTSLTIQCQVDSQVTMMFWYRQQPGQSLTLIATANQGSEATYESGFVIDKFPISRPNLTFSTLTVSNMSPEDSSIYLCSVAGLSSGANVLTFGAGSRLTVL.

This clone was detected only once. The genes are TRBV6-1 and TRBJ1-2; the D gene is possibly TRBD1 (5 bases). CDR3 length: 11 amino acids. V dropped 6 bases and J dropped 7 bases, with 9 bases sitting between them. The germline gives CDR1 MNHNS, CDR2 SASEGT. CDR3 sequence: CASRVGGGYTF. For the CDR3, the DNA is TGTGCCAGCAGGGTGGGGGGTGGCTACACCTTC.

The V and J genes are TRBV7-6 and TRBJ2-1; TRBD2 is a possible D gene (5 bases). Per the germline V gene, CDR1 is SGHVS and CDR2 is FNYEAQ. The CDR3 runs 15 residues. Trimming cost V 5 bases and J 0 bases, with 11 bases left between them. The chain's CDR3 is CASSKTTSSYNEQFF. CDR3 DNA: TGTGCCAGCAGCAAAACTACTAGCTCCTACAATGAGCAGTTCTTC.

This clone was seen more than once but under ten times. The chain joins TRBV2 to TRBJ2-1, with TRBD2 matching over 7 bases. There are 15 residues in the CDR3. The germline gives CDR1 SNHLY, CDR2 FYNNEI. After removal of 8 bases from V and 5 bases from J, the junction contained 12 bases not matched to a gene. The CDR3 DNA is TGTGCCAGCCCTCCCCCGGGACTACCACACAATGAGCAGTTCTTC. Translating it yields CASPPPGLPHNEQFF.

This clone has just one count. J is TRBJ2-5 and V is TRBV19, with TRBD1 matching over 9 bases. Germline trimming cut 6 bases from V and 3 bases from J; bases unmatched to any gene: 2. CDR3 length: 13 residues. Looked up from germline, CDR1 is LNHDA and CDR2 is SQIVND (reference sequence). CDR3 region: CASRWDREETQYF. The DNA for the CDR3 is TGTGCCAGTAGGTGGGACAGGGAAGAGACCCAGTACTTC.

The chain recombines TRBV2 with TRBJ1-2; D unresolved. Trimming stripped 1 base from V and 7 bases from J, with 10 bases between. CDR3 length: 13 amino acids. Germline V gives CDR1 SNHLY, CDR2 FYNNEI. CDR3 loop: CASSEEAVGGYTF. CDR3 bases: TGTGCCAGCAGTGAAGAGGCTGTGGGTGGCTACACCTTC.

This chain links TRBV10-3 with TRBJ2-5; weak D call: TRBD2 (6 bases). The germline V and J ends were trimmed by 3 bases and 0 bases, with 14 bases remaining between them. CDR1 and CDR2 (germline): ENHRY, SYGVKD. The CDR3 runs to 16 residues. The CDR3 region is CAISDSSAAYQETQYF. The CDR3 nucleotides read TGTGCCATCAGTGATTCTAGCGCCGCGTACCAAGAGACCCAGTACTTC.

The V call is TRBV6-5, the J call TRBJ2-5, with 11 bases lining up with TRBD2. V was pared by 8 bases and J by 6 bases, with 8 bases of the junction left unmatched. This CDR3 has 14 amino acids. Germline loops: CDR1 MNHEY, CDR2 SVGAGI. CDR3: CASGSGRAGKTQYF. The CDR3 DNA follows: TGTGCCAGCGGTAGCGGGAGGGCCGGGAAGACCCAGTACTTC.

The gene calls are TRBV11-3 and TRBJ2-3, with 8 bases identical to TRBD2. Germline V gives CDR1 SGHNT, CDR2 YENEEA. Trimming cost V 4 bases and J 6 bases; bases outside gene matches: 6. This CDR3 comprises 14 residues. The CDR3 region is CASSSGLAADTQYF. The DNA for the CDR3 is TGTGCCAGCAGCTCCGGACTAGCAGCGGATACGCAGTATTTT.

The chain employs TRBV6-1 and TRBJ1-1, with 9 bases aligning to TRBD1. V trimming: 4 bases; J trimming: 10 bases; junction bases outside the gene matches: 4. The CDR3 is made up of 12 amino acids. CDR1 is MNHNS, CDR2 SASEGT, per germline. The CDR3 spells CASSGDRVTAFF. In nucleotides, the CDR3 is TGTGCCAGCAGTGGGGACAGGGTGACAGCTTTCTTT.

This clone has only a few counts. V usage is TRBV9 and J usage is TRBJ2-5; D possibly corresponds to TRBD1 (5 bases). CDR3 length: 15 residues. The germline CDR1 and CDR2 sequences are SGDLS and YYNGEE. V was trimmed by 4 bases and J by 3 bases, leaving 16 bases between them. The CDR3 DNA reads as TGTGCCAGCAGCCAGGCGGCAGGGTGGGAAGAGACCCAGTACTTC. Encoded protein: CASSQAAGWEETQYF.

This rearrangement joins TRBV10-2 to TRBJ2-6; 10 nucleotides agree with TRBD1. CDR1 is WSHSY, CDR2 SAAADI, per germline. Unmatched junction bases numbered 2, after V lost 3 bases and J lost 0 bases. CDR3 length: 17 residues. The DNA for the CDR3 is TGCGCCAGCAGTGAAAGGACAGGGGGCTCTGGGGCCAACGTCCTGACTTTC. This encodes CASSERTGGSGANVLTF.

The chain has TRBV18 and TRBJ1-2; possible D gene TRBD1, 5 bases. The germline CDR1 and CDR2 sequences are KGHSH and LQKENI. Trimming stripped 0 bases from V and 7 bases from J, with 15 bases between. This CDR3 has 15 amino acids. The DNA for the CDR3 is TGTGCCAGCTCACCACCGCTAGGGGCTTGGGCTGGCTACACCTTC. Its protein is CASSPPLGAWAGYTF.

The CDR3 loop reads CASSTLRGSSYEQYF. CDR3 DNA: TGTGCCAGCAGTACACTCAGGGGGAGCTCCTACGAGCAGTACTTC. V is TRBV27 and J is TRBJ2-7, with TRBD1 matching 7 bases. Germline CDR1 MNHEY, CDR2 SMNVEV (reference sequence). J was trimmed by 0 bases and V by 5 bases; bases with no gene match: 7. The CDR3 covers 15 residues.